The 12 T cell receptor beta chains presented below share a single source sample, sequenced in a study of vaccination effects on CD4 cells after COVID-19. After more than 9 days in culture, the CD4+ T cells were isolated. Each participant was given two doses of one vaccine (BNT162b2 or mRNA-1273). The antigens of these receptors remain unknown. This table comes from immunoSEQ multiplex PCR, and its TCRdb copy is limited to in-frame clones, with some not included. The data show 66,000 or so clones, with 65% to 80% seen just once and about 2.4% held by the top ten. The specimen comprised CD4+ T cells from PBMCs cultured without peptide, sampled after COVID-19 vaccination. The receptor set was obtained from a human donor who received a COVID-19 vaccine.

The rearrangement uses TRBV6-5 and TRBJ2-7, with 8 bases matching TRBD1. V dropped 9 bases and J dropped 0; count of bases not matched to a gene: 10. The CDR3 extends over 15 amino acids. Per germline, CDR1 MNHEY and CDR2 SVGAGI. The CDR3 bases are TGTGCCAGTTTTTTCCCGGGACAGGACTCCTACGAGCAGTACGTC. Amino acid sequence: CASFFPGQDSYEQYV.

This clone was recorded once. The chain uses TRBV28 and TRBJ2-2; D might be TRBD2 (6 bases). The ends were cut back, 6 bases at V and 3 bases at J, with 17 bases in the middle. The CDR3 spans 16 residues. Germline loops: CDR1 MDHEN, CDR2 SYDVKM. The CDR3 sequence is CASRPLRGSDTGELFF. The CDR3 DNA reads TGTGCCAGCAGGCCATTACGGGGGTCTGACACCGGGGAGCTGTTTTTT.

This chain links TRBV6-6 with TRBJ2-7; TRBD2 agrees at 7 bases. Germline CDR1 MNHNY, CDR2 SVGAGI (reference sequence). The CDR3 totals 14 residues. The CDR3 nucleotides read TGTGCCGGCAGTTCCCTCGGGGAGGGCTACGAGCAGTACGTC. Protein: CAGSSLGEGYEQYV.

This chain connects TRBV19 to TRBJ1-2, with D uncertain. This CDR3 is built from 13 residues. Germline V lookup: CDR1 LNHDA, CDR2 SQIVND (reference sequence). V dropped 5 bases and J dropped 0 bases, with 7 bases sitting between them. In nucleotides, the CDR3 is TGTGCCAGTAGTTTCTTCGCTAACTATGGCTACACCTTC. As protein: CASSFFANYGYTF.

J is TRBJ1-5 and V is TRBV4-2; D gene uncertain. CDR3 size: 15 residues. Trimming removed 0 bases from V and 9 bases from J, with 15 bases in between. CDR1 is LGHNA and CDR2 is YNFKEQ in the germline V gene. The CDR3 sequence: CASSQESGTTLPQHF. Here the CDR3 DNA reads TGTGCCAGCAGCCAAGAGTCCGGCACGACCCTGCCCCAGCATTTT.

The genes are TRBV19 and TRBJ1-3, with 8 nucleotides matching TRBD1. Germline loops: CDR1 LNHDA, CDR2 SQIVND (reference sequence). J lost 2 bases, V lost 8 bases, and 2 bases had no gene match. The CDR3 sequence is 13 residues long. The CDR3 reads CASQQGAGNTIYF. As DNA, the CDR3 is TGTGCCAGTCAACAGGGGGCTGGAAACACCATATATTTT.

V is TRBV5-4 and J is TRBJ2-6; possibly TRBD1 for D (6 bases). CDR3 length: 16 amino acids. Germline V lookup: CDR1 SGHNT, CDR2 YYREEE (reference sequence). Trimming pared 3 bases from V and 4 bases from J, leaving 14 bases between. CDR3 coding DNA: TGTGCCAGCAGCTCTCCACAGGGAGCAGGGGCCAACGTCCTGACTTTC. It encodes CASSSPQGAGANVLTF.

This clone has a single count. The chain recombines TRBV30 with TRBJ2-3; D remains ambiguous. CDR3 length: 14 amino acids. The ends were cut back, 0 bases at V and 4 bases at J, with 11 bases in the middle. Germline CDR1 GTSNPN, CDR2 SVGIG (reference sequence). The CDR3 DNA reads as TGTGCCTGGAGTGTAGATAGGAATGCAGATACGCAGTATTTT. It yields the protein CAWSVDRNADTQYF.

V is TRBV4-1 and J is TRBJ2-5; no definite D call. The CDR3 is made up of 12 amino acids. Trimming stripped 4 bases from V and 4 bases from J, with 7 bases between. Germline V CDR1 and CDR2: MGHRA, YSYEKL. CDR3 DNA sequence: TGCGCCAGCAGCCGTCCGGGAGAGACCCAGTACTTC. The encoded protein is CASSRPGETQYF.

The rearrangement links TRBV20-1 to TRBJ1-2; 8 nucleotides line up with TRBD1. CDR1 and CDR2 (germline): DFQATT, SNEGSKA (reference sequence). V trimming: 6 bases; J trimming: 13 bases; junction bases outside the gene matches: 10. This CDR3 is built from 11 residues. The CDR3 DNA is TGCAGTGCCCCGGATCAGGACAGGGCCACCTTC. This codes for CSAPDQDRATF.

The chain has TRBV4-3 and TRBJ1-6; D is unresolved. The germline V gene encodes CDR1 LGHNA and CDR2 YSLEER. The V and J ends lost 0 bases and 10 bases respectively, with 10 bases between them. This CDR3 is 14 amino acids long. CDR3 protein: CASSQDGNDSPLHF. The CDR3 DNA reads as TGCGCCAGCAGCCAAGATGGTAACGACTCACCCCTCCACTTT.

V gene TRBV5-1 combines with J gene TRBJ2-3; 11 nucleotides agree with TRBD2. Per germline, CDR1 SGHRS and CDR2 YFSETQ. V lost 2 bases to trimming and J lost 6 bases; unmatched junction nucleotides: 5. The length of the CDR3 is 15 residues. The CDR3 protein is CASSFTSGGGDTQYF. CDR3 bases: TGCGCCAGCAGCTTTACTAGCGGGGGTGGTGATACGCAGTATTTT. Variable domain in full (rest from reference TRBV5-1 and TRBJ2-3): KAGVTQTPRYLIKTRGQQVTLSCSPISGHRSVSWYQQTPGQGLQFLFEYFSETQRNKGNFPGRFSGRQFSNSRSEMNVSTLELGDSALYLCASSFTSGGGDTQYFGPGTRLTVL.